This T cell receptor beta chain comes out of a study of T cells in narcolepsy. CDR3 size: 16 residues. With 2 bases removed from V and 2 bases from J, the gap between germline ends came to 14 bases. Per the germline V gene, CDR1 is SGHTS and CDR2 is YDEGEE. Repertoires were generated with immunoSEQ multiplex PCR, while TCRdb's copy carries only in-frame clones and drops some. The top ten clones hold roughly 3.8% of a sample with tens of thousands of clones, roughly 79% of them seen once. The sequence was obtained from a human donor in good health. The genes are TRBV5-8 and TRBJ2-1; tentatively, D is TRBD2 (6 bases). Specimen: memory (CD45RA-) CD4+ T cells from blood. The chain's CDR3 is CASSLGTLGTYNEQFF. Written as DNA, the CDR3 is TGTGCCAGCAGCTTAGGGACTCTGGGGACCTACAATGAGCAGTTCTTC.